The clone carrying this T cell receptor (beta chain) occurred a few times. The antigen is unknown. This sample was included in a study of identical twins. Regarding the study as a whole: Excess low generation probability was seen in twin-shared out-of-frame alpha sequences.

This CDR3 contains 14 residues. Per the germline V gene, CDR1 is MNHNS and CDR2 is SASEGT. Trimming took 6 bases from V and 2 from J, leaving 12 bases between them. TCRdb passed the 5' RACE reads through MiXCR, listing each CDR3 protein once. The table has some 730,000 distinct CDR3 sequences, about 20% seen once. This same sample was also part of a study on T cells expressing NK-cell markers.

This chain uses TRBV6-1 with TRBJ2-3; D not resolved. The specimen sequenced was PBMCs. The TCR comes from a woman aged 18-29 years in good health. CDR3 residues: CASSWLVNTDTQYF. In DNA, the CDR3 is TGTGCCAGCAGCTGGCTCGTCAACACAGATACGCAGTATTTT.